This T cell receptor (beta chain) stems from a study of cytomegalovirus exposure and HLA in healthy donors. Study-level background: Early released data had around 89 million unique TCRs, all coming from HLA-typed donors. Overall study results and limits: The only immune exposure information that was available was CMV serostatus. Later analysis showed most CMV-associated TCR beta chains appearing HLA-restricted.

Remarks on this clone: No antigen is known for it.

The PCR had 60 Vbeta and 13 Jbeta primers. TCRdb's copy holds only in-frame clones and misses some; the assay was immunoSEQ multiplex PCR. The sample includes roughly 110,000 clones, around 68% of them seen just once. Germline V gene sequence: CDR1 MGHRA, CDR2 YSYEKL. With V trimmed by 2 bases and J by 2 bases, 6 bases remained unmatched. This CDR3 has 16 residues. Sequenced material: PBMCs. The receptor's source is a woman aged 35 to 49 in good health and CMV-seropositive. This chain connects TRBV4-1 to TRBJ2-7; 10 bases line up with TRBD1. The CDR3 reads CASSQKTTGGPYEQYF. CDR3 nucleotides: TGCGCCAGCAGCCAAAAGACGACAGGGGGCCCCTACGAGCAGTACTTC.